The rows below give T cell receptor beta chains drawn from one sample of a study of CD8 T cells in ankylosing spondylitis. TCRdb reprocessed the 5' RACE reads with MiXCR, giving one entry per CDR3 protein. In the table there are about 96,000 distinct CDR3 sequences, roughly 27% of which are singletons. The sequencing input was blood, either unsorted or a sorted T cell fraction (not recorded which). These receptors all stem from a male donor with ankylosing spondylitis or in good health (not recorded which). Both conserved end residues are part of each CDR3. A D gene is named only where the DNA matches it firmly. The size entry is marked missing in some rows and otherwise reads once, few, many or a size class.

abundance,v_gene,j_gene,len,d_gene,CDR3nt,CDR3aa
many,TRBV10-2,TRBJ2-1,15,TRBD2,TGCGCCAGCAGCCCACTAGCGGGGGAATACAATGAGCAGTTCTTC,CASSPLAGEYNEQFF
few,TRBV7-9,TRBJ1-4,13,-,TGTGCCAGCAGCACAAGTCGCCTAGCGAAACTGTTTTTT,CASSTSRLAKLFF
-,TRBV29-1,TRBJ2-3,14,-,TGCAGCGTTGAAGATCTTTCCGGGGCAGATACGCAGTATTTT,CSVEDLSGADTQYF
-,TRBV4-2,TRBJ1-2,15,-,TGTGCCAGCAGCCAAGTAAAGGGTTCCGACTATGGCTACACCTTC,CASSQVKGSDYGYTF
-,TRBV4-2,TRBJ2-3,13,TRBD2,TGTGCCAGCAGCCATCCTAGCGGGGATACGCAGTATTTT,CASSHPSGDTQYF
few,TRBV7-3,TRBJ1-1,14,-,TGTGCCAGCAGCTTAATGGGGCTGAACACTGAAGCTTTCTTT,CASSLMGLNTEAFF
few,TRBV7-3,TRBJ2-4,14,-,TGTGCCAGCAGCTTAACTGGGCCGGGAGACATTCAGTACTTC,CASSLTGPGDIQYF
-,TRBV5-1,TRBJ1-2,16,TRBD1,TGCGCCAGCAGCTTGGACCTAAACAGGGGATTTGGCGGCTACACCTTC,CASSLDLNRGFGGYTF
-,TRBV20-1,TRBJ2-3,16,-,TGCAGTGCTAGAGATCTGGACAAAGAGAACACAGATACGCAGTATTTT,CSARDLDKENTDTQYF
few,TRBV20-1,TRBJ2-1,13,-,TGCAGTGCTAGAAGCCCGGGAAGCAATGAGCAGTTCTTC,CSARSPGSNEQFF
-,TRBV18,TRBJ2-5,14,-,TGTGCCAGCTCACCGGACGGTACCCAAGAGACCCAGTACTTC,CASSPDGTQETQYF
many,TRBV20-1,TRBJ2-1,14,-,TGCAGTGCTGAAGATCTGGGGGATCTCAATGAGCAGTTCTTC,CSAEDLGDLNEQFF
-,TRBV11-2,TRBJ1-2,12,-,TGTGCCAGCAGCTTAGACAGGGGTGGCTACACCTTC,CASSLDRGGYTF
-,TRBV11-2,TRBJ1-1,14,-,TGTGCCAGCAGCCCATTCGACCCCGGGACTGAAGCTTTCTTT,CASSPFDPGTEAFF
few,TRBV7-3,TRBJ2-7,13,-,TGTGCCAGCGGCCGCTCAGGTTCCTACGAGCAGTACTTC,CASGRSGSYEQYF
-,TRBV15,TRBJ2-3,15,-,TGTGCCACCAGCAGAGATAGGAGCGGATCAGATACGCAGTATTTT,CATSRDRSGSDTQYF
few,TRBV4-1,TRBJ2-1,14,-,TGCGCCAGCAGCCAACCGGACGGGTACAATGAGCAGTTCTTC,CASSQPDGYNEQFF
few,TRBV6-5,TRBJ1-2,14,-,TGTGCCAGCAGTTCTTTCGGACGGGACTATGGCTACACCTTC,CASSSFGRDYGYTF
-,TRBV7-9,TRBJ2-5,16,-,TGTGCCAGCAGCCCGCGCCCCGGCAAGAAGTTGGAGACCCAGTACTTC,CASSPRPGKKLETQYF
-,TRBV11-1,TRBJ2-2,15,TRBD1,TGTGCCAGCAGCTCAGACAGGGTAGAAACCGGGGAGCTGTTTTTT,CASSSDRVETGELFF
-,TRBV11-2,TRBJ2-7,12,-,TGTGCCAGCAGCCCCCCAAGTGGCGAGCAGTACTTC,CASSPPSGEQYF
few,TRBV6-1,TRBJ1-4,14,-,TGTGCCAGCAGTCGGGGGGCCCCATCGGGAAAACTGTTTTTT,CASSRGAPSGKLFF
-,TRBV20-1,TRBJ2-3,14,TRBD2,TGCGGTGGGACCGGGACTAGTCGCACAGATACGCAGTATTTT,CGGTGTSRTDTQYF
-,TRBV28,TRBJ2-1,16,TRBD2,TGTGCCAGCAGTTTATCTAGCGGGGCAAACTACAATGAGCAGTTCTTC,CASSLSSGANYNEQFF
many,TRBV27,TRBJ2-3,14,-,TGTGCCAGCAGTTTAGCGGCAGGCACAGATACGCAGTATTTT,CASSLAAGTDTQYF
-,TRBV4-1,TRBJ2-7,14,-,TGCGCCAGCAGCCCTCAGGGGATCGCCTACGAGCAGTACTTC,CASSPQGIAYEQYF
many,TRBV20-1,TRBJ1-1,12,-,TGCAGTGCCCAGGCCACGAACACTGAAGCTTTCTTT,CSAQATNTEAFF
-,TRBV5-1,TRBJ2-3,16,TRBD2,TGCGCCAGCAGCTCGGCGGGGGGGCGAGACACAGATACGCAGTATTTT,CASSSAGGRDTDTQYF
few,TRBV7-9,TRBJ2-7,13,TRBD1,TGTGCCAGCAGGGACAGGAGCTCCTACGAGCAGTACTTC,CASRDRSSYEQYF
few,TRBV20-1,TRBJ2-3,13,TRBD2,TGCGGAGCGGGACGTATGAGCACAGATACGCAGTATTTT,CGAGRMSTDTQYF
-,TRBV29-1,TRBJ2-5,10,-,TGCAGCGTTGAGGGGCGGCCCCAGTACTTC,CSVEGRPQYF
-,TRBV11-2,TRBJ2-3,16,TRBD2,TGTGCCAGCAGCTTAGGGGCTAGCGGGAGCACAGATACGCAGTATTTT,CASSLGASGSTDTQYF
-,TRBV7-2,TRBJ1-1,14,-,TGTGCCAGCAGCACCCTTACGGGATCCACTGAAGCTTTCTTT,CASSTLTGSTEAFF
few,TRBV7-8,TRBJ2-1,15,-,TGTGCCAGCAGCCCGACCCGGGTGGGGTACAATGAGCAGTTCTTC,CASSPTRVGYNEQFF
few,TRBV7-2,TRBJ2-1,15,-,TGTGCCAGCAGCTATTTCGTGGGACCCTCAAGCGAGCAGTTCTTC,CASSYFVGPSSEQFF
-,TRBV2,TRBJ2-7,13,-,TGTGCCAGCACCCTTCTGACCACTTCTGAGCAGTACTTC,CASTLLTTSEQYF
few,TRBV3-1,TRBJ2-1,17,TRBD1,TGTGCCAGCAGCGACCCAAACAGGGGGAGCTCCTACAATGAGCAGTTCTTC,CASSDPNRGSSYNEQFF
-,TRBV5-1,TRBJ2-3,16,TRBD1,TGCGCCAGCAGCCCGGGGCAGGGGGATCGAACAGATACGCAGTATTTT,CASSPGQGDRTDTQYF
-,TRBV7-9,TRBJ2-3,15,TRBD2,TGTGCCAGCAGCTTACTAGCGGGGGTCACAGATACGCAGTATTTT,CASSLLAGVTDTQYF
few,TRBV15,TRBJ2-1,13,-,TGTGCCACCAGCGGGGGCGGATGGAATGAGCAGTTCTTC,CATSGGGWNEQFF
-,TRBV7-2,TRBJ1-2,13,-,TGTGCCAGCAGCTCGACATGGATTGGCGGCTACACCTTC,CASSSTWIGGYTF
once,TRBV20-1,TRBJ2-7,13,-,TGCAGAGTGACGGATGCGGGATCCTACGAGCAGTACTTC,CRVTDAGSYEQYF
-,TRBV5-6,TRBJ2-1,11,-,TGTGCCAGCAGCTGGGGGAATGAGCAGTTCTTC,CASSWGNEQFF
-,TRBV9,TRBJ2-7,15,TRBD2,TGTGCCAGCAGCTATACGACTAGCGGGATTGGCGAGCAGTACTTC,CASSYTTSGIGEQYF
-,TRBV5-1,TRBJ1-5,14,-,TGCGCCAGCAGCTTAGTCCTACAGGGTCAGCCCCAGCATTTT,CASSLVLQGQPQHF
few,TRBV18,TRBJ2-2,16,TRBD1,TGTGCCAGCTCACCACCGCTTGAAGGGGGCAGCGGGGAGCTGTTTTTT,CASSPPLEGGSGELFF
-,TRBV4-1,TRBJ1-1,19,TRBD1,TGCGCCAGCAGCCAAGCGGCTCTAGAGACAGGGACTCGGAACACTGAAGCTTTCTTT,CASSQAALETGTRNTEAFF
-,TRBV20-1,TRBJ2-2,15,TRBD2,TGCAGTGCACCCCAATCGGGGGGATACACCGGGGAGCTGTTTTTT,CSAPQSGGYTGELFF